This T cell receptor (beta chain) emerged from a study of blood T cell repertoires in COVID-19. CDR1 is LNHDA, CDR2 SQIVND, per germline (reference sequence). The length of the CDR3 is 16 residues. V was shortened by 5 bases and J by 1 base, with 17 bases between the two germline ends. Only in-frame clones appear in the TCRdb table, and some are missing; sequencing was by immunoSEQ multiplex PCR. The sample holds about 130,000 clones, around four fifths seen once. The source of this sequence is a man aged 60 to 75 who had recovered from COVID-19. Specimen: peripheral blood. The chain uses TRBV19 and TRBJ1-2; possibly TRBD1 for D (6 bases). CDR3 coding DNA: TGTGCCAGTAGTGTACCCACAGGGCCCGATAACTATGGCTACACCTTC. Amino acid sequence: CASSVPTGPDNYGYTF.